The clone carrying this T cell receptor (beta chain) has only one observation. The data stem from a study of T cell changes during pregnancy in multiple sclerosis. The CDR3 is 15 amino acids. After removal of 4 bases from V and 2 bases from J, the junction contained 0 bases not matched to a gene. CDR1 and CDR2 from the germline V gene are MNHEY and SVGAGI. The repertoire was sequenced with immunoSEQ multiplex PCR; TCRdb's copy has only in-frame clones and lacks some. The sample contains around 96,000 clones, approximately 94% of which appear only once. This TCR derives from a female donor with multiple sclerosis, enrolled in a pregnancy study. This chain joins TRBV6-5 and TRBJ1-3; 12 nucleotides align to TRBD1. Source: peripheral blood, taken in the third trimester of pregnancy. The CDR3 DNA reads as TGTGCCAGCAGTTGGGACAGGGGGCCTGGAAACACCATATATTTT. It is translated as CASSWDRGPGNTIYF.